The rows below give T cell receptor beta chains drawn from one sample of a study of CD8+ T cells in alopecia areata. Here immunoSEQ multiplex PCR was the method, and the copy in TCRdb shows in-frame clones only, minus some. The sample carries just over 150,000 clones, about 51% recorded once. The specimen was CD8+ T cells sorted from blood, collected at week 0. These receptors came from a human donor with alopecia areata. CDR3s include the opening cysteine and the closing phenylalanine or tryptophan. A D gene is named only where the DNA matches it firmly. A clone size is listed for some rows: how often the clone was seen (once, few, many), or a class if it is expanded.

-	TRBJ1-5	TRBV7-6	-	CASSPGPRSNQPQHF	TGTGCCAGCAGCCCCGGGCCGCGGAGCAATCAGCCCCAGCATTTT
-	TRBJ1-5	TRBV19	-	CASSISDYQPQHF	TGTGCCAGTAGTATTTCGGATTATCAGCCCCAGCATTTT
TRBD2	TRBJ2-3	TRBV10-2	few	CASSEGASGNTDTQYF	TGCGCCAGCAGTGAGGGTGCTAGCGGGAACACAGATACGCAGTATTTT
-	TRBJ1-3	TRBV29-1	-	CSVEDSISSGNTIYF	TGCAGCGTTGAAGACTCAATTAGCTCTGGAAACACCATATATTTT
TRBD1	TRBJ2-7	TRBV4-3	-	CASSQDGTGPYEQYF	TGCGCCAGCAGCCAAGATGGGACAGGACCCTACGAGCAGTACTTC
TRBD1	TRBJ1-1	TRBV30	-	CAWSTGGHTEAFF	TGTGCCTGGTCTACAGGGGGGCACACTGAAGCTTTCTTT
-	TRBJ1-1	TRBV29-1	once	CSVKYTEAFF	TGCAGCGTTAAGTACACTGAAGCTTTCTTT
-	TRBJ1-1	TRBV30	-	CAWTRTLNTEAFF	TGTGCCTGGACACGGACCCTGAACACTGAAGCTTTCTTT
-	TRBJ1-1	TRBV11-2	-	CASSPGPSQGAFF	TGTGCCAGCAGCCCAGGACCTTCCCAAGGAGCTTTCTTT
TRBD1	TRBJ1-5	TRBV7-8	-	CASSLASGQGDQPQHF	TGTGCCAGCAGCTTAGCGTCGGGACAGGGGGATCAGCCCCAGCATTTT
-	TRBJ2-2	TRBV30	few	CAWSVSSSTGELFF	TGTGCCTGGAGTGTAAGCAGTTCAACCGGGGAGCTGTTTTTT
TRBD2	TRBJ2-7	TRBV7-2	few	CASTGSGAYEQYF	TGTGCCAGTACCGGTAGCGGGGCCTACGAGCAGTACTTC
-	TRBJ2-5	TRBV28	-	CASSFEAGANQGWDPYF	TGTGCCAGCAGTTTTGAGGCAGGGGCCAACCAAGGGTGGGACCCTTACTTC
-	TRBJ1-5	TRBV27	few	CASSLSSNQPQHF	TGTGCCAGCAGTTTAAGTAGCAATCAGCCCCAGCATTTT
TRBD1	TRBJ2-7	TRBV30	-	CAWEGTGGHEQYF	TGTGCCTGGGAAGGGACAGGGGGCCACGAGCAGTACTTC
TRBD2	TRBJ2-2	TRBV9	-	CASSVSTGTTTGELFF	TGTGCCAGCAGCGTCTCCACCGGGACTACTACCGGGGAGCTGTTTTTT
-	TRBJ1-1	TRBV10-3	-	CAISVQEPPPAFF	TGTGCCATCAGTGTACAGGAGCCACCTCCAGCTTTCTTT
-	TRBJ1-4	TRBV21-1	many	CASPSGPSEKLFF	TGTGCCAGCCCTTCTGGGCCTAGCGAAAAACTGTTTTTT
-	TRBJ2-7	TRBV20-1	few	CSADLEYEQYF	TGCAGTGCGGACCTCGAGTACGAGCAGTACTTC
-	TRBJ2-7	TRBV2	few	CASSEYHPGDYEQYF	TGTGCCAGCAGTGAGTACCATCCGGGGGACTACGAGCAGTACTTC
TRBD2	TRBJ2-3	TRBV29-1	-	CSGWTSGATDTQYF	TGCAGCGGGTGGACTAGCGGGGCTACTGATACGCAGTATTTT
-	TRBJ1-2	TRBV6-5	-	CASSYRAASNYGYTF	TGTGCCAGCAGTTACCGGGCGGCTTCTAACTATGGCTACACCTTC
-	TRBJ1-6	TRBV28	-	CASSLLRDSGNSPLHF	TGTGCCAGCAGTTTGCTCCGGGACTCGGGCAATTCACCCCTCCACTTT
-	TRBJ1-3	TRBV2	-	CASRGSSGNTIYF	TGTGCCAGCAGAGGAAGCTCTGGAAACACCATATATTTT
-	TRBJ2-6	TRBV25-1	-	CASSPVLSSGANVLTF	TGTGCCAGCAGTCCAGTCCTTAGCTCTGGGGCCAACGTCCTGACTTTC
-	TRBJ2-1	TRBV15	-	CATRLTSSYNEQFF	TGTGCCACCCGACTGACTAGCTCCTACAATGAGCAGTTCTTC
-	TRBJ2-3	TRBV30	-	CAWSGGATTDTQYF	TGTGCCTGGAGTGGTGGGGCCACCACAGATACGCAGTATTTT
TRBD1	TRBJ1-5	TRBV7-2	few	CASSLNAGGSPQHF	TGTGCCAGCAGCTTGAACGCAGGGGGGTCGCCCCAGCATTTT
TRBD2	TRBJ2-1	TRBV15	-	CATSRDWRGDTNEQFF	TGTGCCACCAGCAGAGATTGGCGGGGGGATACCAATGAGCAGTTCTTC
-	TRBJ2-1	TRBV7-6	-	CASSLSRIEKEQFF	TGTGCCAGCAGCTTATCGCGGATAGAAAAGGAGCAGTTCTTC
TRBD1	TRBJ1-2	TRBV12-5	few	CASGVGQGDYGYTF	TGTGCTAGTGGCGTCGGACAGGGAGACTATGGCTACACCTTC
TRBD1	TRBJ1-2	TRBV15	-	CATSGGQGGFFGYTF	TGTGCCACCAGCGGAGGACAGGGGGGCTTTTTTGGCTACACCTTC
-	TRBJ2-7	TRBV4-3	once	CASSPGGTGFEQYF	TGCGCCAGCAGCCCGGGGGGGACAGGGTTTGAGCAGTACTTC
-	TRBJ1-5	TRBV4-3	medium-sized	CASSQDRGSNQPQHF	TGCGCCAGCAGCCAAGATCGGGGTAGCAATCAGCCCCAGCATTTT
TRBD1	TRBJ1-2	TRBV15	-	CATSSTGAPEYGYTF	TGTGCCACCAGCAGTACAGGGGCCCCAGAATATGGCTACACCTTC
-	TRBJ2-7	TRBV5-6	-	CASSGVSVLAYEQYF	TGTGCCAGCAGCGGTGTCAGCGTACTTGCCTACGAGCAGTACTTC
-	TRBJ1-2	TRBV9	once	CASSVESSGHYGYTF	TGTGCCAGCAGCGTAGAGAGCTCCGGGCACTATGGCTACACCTTC
-	TRBJ1-1	TRBV4-3	few	CASSQGWGSEAFF	TGCGCCAGCAGCCAAGGGTGGGGGAGTGAAGCTTTCTTT
TRBD1	TRBJ2-1	TRBV10-2	few	CASTGTGRSEQFF	TGCGCCAGCACCGGGACAGGCCGTTCTGAGCAGTTCTTC
-	TRBJ1-2	TRBV15	-	CATTVRQSNYGYTF	TGTGCCACCACCGTCCGACAGAGCAACTATGGCTACACCTTC
TRBD1	TRBJ2-7	TRBV29-1	-	CSVLGGPNYEQYF	TGCAGCGTGCTAGGGGGCCCAAACTACGAGCAGTACTTC
TRBD2	TRBJ2-1	TRBV27	-	CASSLAGGLNEQFF	TGTGCCAGCAGTTTAGCGGGGGGGCTAAATGAGCAGTTCTTC
-	TRBJ2-2	TRBV2	few	CASSVRLVGGELFF	TGTGCCAGCAGTGTGAGGCTAGTCGGCGGGGAGCTGTTTTTT
TRBD1	TRBJ2-3	TRBV11-2	-	CASRQGKDTQYF	TGTGCCAGCAGACAGGGGAAAGATACGCAGTATTTT
-	TRBJ2-3	TRBV30	once	CAWRDRQAGTDTQYF	TGTGCCTGGAGGGACCGCCAAGCGGGCACAGATACGCAGTATTTT
-	TRBJ1-1	TRBV30	once	CAWSVSQIEAFF	TGTGCCTGGAGTGTAAGTCAGATTGAAGCTTTCTTT
-	TRBJ2-7	TRBV15	-	CATSTEAYEQYF	TGTGCCACCAGCACCGAAGCCTACGAGCAGTACTTC